What follows are 5 T cell receptor beta chains derived from one specimen sequenced in a study of cytomegalovirus exposure and HLA in healthy donors. Primers for the PCR totalled 60 Vbeta and 13 Jbeta. Sequenced by immunoSEQ multiplex PCR; TCRdb stores in-frame clones only, minus some. The table lists 150,000 to 200,000 clones, with over 1% in the top ten. Specimen: PBMCs. The receptors were sampled from a woman aged 55-69 years in good health and CMV-seronegative.

The rearrangement links TRBV6-5 to TRBJ1-4; D unresolved. The length of the CDR3 is 14 residues. Germline CDR1 MNHEY, CDR2 SVGAGI. Trimming took off 6 bases at V and 0 bases at J, with 8 bases between the two ends. This CDR3 reads CASRAAPTNEKLFF. CDR3 in DNA: TGTGCCAGCAGGGCCGCCCCAACTAATGAAAAACTGTTTTTT.

For this clone: Other DNA sequences in the same sample also yield this CDR3. The chain's CDR3 is CASSYGGSSYNEQFF. CDR3 sequence (DNA): TGTGCCAGCAGTTACGGCGGGAGTAGTTACAATGAGCAGTTCTTC. The chain combines TRBV6-6 with TRBJ2-1; 7 nucleotides agree with TRBD2. The trim removed 2 bases at V and 4 bases at J, leaving 5 bases unmatched. Germline CDR1 is MNHNY and CDR2 is SVGAGI (reference sequence). CDR3 length equals 15 residues.

The chain carries TRBV5-4 and TRBJ2-2; 10 bases align to TRBD1. Per the germline V gene, CDR1 is SGHNT and CDR2 is YYREEE (reference sequence). With 3 bases clipped from V and 4 bases from J, the junction kept 12 bases outside the gene matches. CDR3 length: 18 residues. This chain's CDR3 is CASSSPYRGQGSTGELFF. The CDR3 nucleotides read TGTGCCAGCAGCTCCCCTTATCGGGGACAGGGGAGCACCGGGGAGCTGTTTTTT.

The genes are TRBV19 and TRBJ1-5, with no clear D. The CDR3 contains 14 residues. V was pared by 5 bases and J by 0 bases, with 8 bases between. Germline CDR1 LNHDA, CDR2 SQIVND (reference sequence). Written as DNA, the CDR3 is TGTGCCAGTAGTCTCCGGGGTAGCAATCAGCCCCAGCATTTT. Protein: CASSLRGSNQPQHF.

This sequence joins TRBV13 and TRBJ2-2; 9 nucleotides line up with TRBD1. The V and J ends lost 8 bases and 5 bases, in that order; junction bases with no gene match: 12. This CDR3 spans 16 amino acids. CDR1 and CDR2 from the germline V gene are PRHDT and FYEKMQ (reference sequence). The CDR3 is CASRLLQGAWTGELFF. DNA for the CDR3: TGTGCCAGCCGCCTCCTACAGGGGGCTTGGACCGGGGAGCTGTTTTTT.